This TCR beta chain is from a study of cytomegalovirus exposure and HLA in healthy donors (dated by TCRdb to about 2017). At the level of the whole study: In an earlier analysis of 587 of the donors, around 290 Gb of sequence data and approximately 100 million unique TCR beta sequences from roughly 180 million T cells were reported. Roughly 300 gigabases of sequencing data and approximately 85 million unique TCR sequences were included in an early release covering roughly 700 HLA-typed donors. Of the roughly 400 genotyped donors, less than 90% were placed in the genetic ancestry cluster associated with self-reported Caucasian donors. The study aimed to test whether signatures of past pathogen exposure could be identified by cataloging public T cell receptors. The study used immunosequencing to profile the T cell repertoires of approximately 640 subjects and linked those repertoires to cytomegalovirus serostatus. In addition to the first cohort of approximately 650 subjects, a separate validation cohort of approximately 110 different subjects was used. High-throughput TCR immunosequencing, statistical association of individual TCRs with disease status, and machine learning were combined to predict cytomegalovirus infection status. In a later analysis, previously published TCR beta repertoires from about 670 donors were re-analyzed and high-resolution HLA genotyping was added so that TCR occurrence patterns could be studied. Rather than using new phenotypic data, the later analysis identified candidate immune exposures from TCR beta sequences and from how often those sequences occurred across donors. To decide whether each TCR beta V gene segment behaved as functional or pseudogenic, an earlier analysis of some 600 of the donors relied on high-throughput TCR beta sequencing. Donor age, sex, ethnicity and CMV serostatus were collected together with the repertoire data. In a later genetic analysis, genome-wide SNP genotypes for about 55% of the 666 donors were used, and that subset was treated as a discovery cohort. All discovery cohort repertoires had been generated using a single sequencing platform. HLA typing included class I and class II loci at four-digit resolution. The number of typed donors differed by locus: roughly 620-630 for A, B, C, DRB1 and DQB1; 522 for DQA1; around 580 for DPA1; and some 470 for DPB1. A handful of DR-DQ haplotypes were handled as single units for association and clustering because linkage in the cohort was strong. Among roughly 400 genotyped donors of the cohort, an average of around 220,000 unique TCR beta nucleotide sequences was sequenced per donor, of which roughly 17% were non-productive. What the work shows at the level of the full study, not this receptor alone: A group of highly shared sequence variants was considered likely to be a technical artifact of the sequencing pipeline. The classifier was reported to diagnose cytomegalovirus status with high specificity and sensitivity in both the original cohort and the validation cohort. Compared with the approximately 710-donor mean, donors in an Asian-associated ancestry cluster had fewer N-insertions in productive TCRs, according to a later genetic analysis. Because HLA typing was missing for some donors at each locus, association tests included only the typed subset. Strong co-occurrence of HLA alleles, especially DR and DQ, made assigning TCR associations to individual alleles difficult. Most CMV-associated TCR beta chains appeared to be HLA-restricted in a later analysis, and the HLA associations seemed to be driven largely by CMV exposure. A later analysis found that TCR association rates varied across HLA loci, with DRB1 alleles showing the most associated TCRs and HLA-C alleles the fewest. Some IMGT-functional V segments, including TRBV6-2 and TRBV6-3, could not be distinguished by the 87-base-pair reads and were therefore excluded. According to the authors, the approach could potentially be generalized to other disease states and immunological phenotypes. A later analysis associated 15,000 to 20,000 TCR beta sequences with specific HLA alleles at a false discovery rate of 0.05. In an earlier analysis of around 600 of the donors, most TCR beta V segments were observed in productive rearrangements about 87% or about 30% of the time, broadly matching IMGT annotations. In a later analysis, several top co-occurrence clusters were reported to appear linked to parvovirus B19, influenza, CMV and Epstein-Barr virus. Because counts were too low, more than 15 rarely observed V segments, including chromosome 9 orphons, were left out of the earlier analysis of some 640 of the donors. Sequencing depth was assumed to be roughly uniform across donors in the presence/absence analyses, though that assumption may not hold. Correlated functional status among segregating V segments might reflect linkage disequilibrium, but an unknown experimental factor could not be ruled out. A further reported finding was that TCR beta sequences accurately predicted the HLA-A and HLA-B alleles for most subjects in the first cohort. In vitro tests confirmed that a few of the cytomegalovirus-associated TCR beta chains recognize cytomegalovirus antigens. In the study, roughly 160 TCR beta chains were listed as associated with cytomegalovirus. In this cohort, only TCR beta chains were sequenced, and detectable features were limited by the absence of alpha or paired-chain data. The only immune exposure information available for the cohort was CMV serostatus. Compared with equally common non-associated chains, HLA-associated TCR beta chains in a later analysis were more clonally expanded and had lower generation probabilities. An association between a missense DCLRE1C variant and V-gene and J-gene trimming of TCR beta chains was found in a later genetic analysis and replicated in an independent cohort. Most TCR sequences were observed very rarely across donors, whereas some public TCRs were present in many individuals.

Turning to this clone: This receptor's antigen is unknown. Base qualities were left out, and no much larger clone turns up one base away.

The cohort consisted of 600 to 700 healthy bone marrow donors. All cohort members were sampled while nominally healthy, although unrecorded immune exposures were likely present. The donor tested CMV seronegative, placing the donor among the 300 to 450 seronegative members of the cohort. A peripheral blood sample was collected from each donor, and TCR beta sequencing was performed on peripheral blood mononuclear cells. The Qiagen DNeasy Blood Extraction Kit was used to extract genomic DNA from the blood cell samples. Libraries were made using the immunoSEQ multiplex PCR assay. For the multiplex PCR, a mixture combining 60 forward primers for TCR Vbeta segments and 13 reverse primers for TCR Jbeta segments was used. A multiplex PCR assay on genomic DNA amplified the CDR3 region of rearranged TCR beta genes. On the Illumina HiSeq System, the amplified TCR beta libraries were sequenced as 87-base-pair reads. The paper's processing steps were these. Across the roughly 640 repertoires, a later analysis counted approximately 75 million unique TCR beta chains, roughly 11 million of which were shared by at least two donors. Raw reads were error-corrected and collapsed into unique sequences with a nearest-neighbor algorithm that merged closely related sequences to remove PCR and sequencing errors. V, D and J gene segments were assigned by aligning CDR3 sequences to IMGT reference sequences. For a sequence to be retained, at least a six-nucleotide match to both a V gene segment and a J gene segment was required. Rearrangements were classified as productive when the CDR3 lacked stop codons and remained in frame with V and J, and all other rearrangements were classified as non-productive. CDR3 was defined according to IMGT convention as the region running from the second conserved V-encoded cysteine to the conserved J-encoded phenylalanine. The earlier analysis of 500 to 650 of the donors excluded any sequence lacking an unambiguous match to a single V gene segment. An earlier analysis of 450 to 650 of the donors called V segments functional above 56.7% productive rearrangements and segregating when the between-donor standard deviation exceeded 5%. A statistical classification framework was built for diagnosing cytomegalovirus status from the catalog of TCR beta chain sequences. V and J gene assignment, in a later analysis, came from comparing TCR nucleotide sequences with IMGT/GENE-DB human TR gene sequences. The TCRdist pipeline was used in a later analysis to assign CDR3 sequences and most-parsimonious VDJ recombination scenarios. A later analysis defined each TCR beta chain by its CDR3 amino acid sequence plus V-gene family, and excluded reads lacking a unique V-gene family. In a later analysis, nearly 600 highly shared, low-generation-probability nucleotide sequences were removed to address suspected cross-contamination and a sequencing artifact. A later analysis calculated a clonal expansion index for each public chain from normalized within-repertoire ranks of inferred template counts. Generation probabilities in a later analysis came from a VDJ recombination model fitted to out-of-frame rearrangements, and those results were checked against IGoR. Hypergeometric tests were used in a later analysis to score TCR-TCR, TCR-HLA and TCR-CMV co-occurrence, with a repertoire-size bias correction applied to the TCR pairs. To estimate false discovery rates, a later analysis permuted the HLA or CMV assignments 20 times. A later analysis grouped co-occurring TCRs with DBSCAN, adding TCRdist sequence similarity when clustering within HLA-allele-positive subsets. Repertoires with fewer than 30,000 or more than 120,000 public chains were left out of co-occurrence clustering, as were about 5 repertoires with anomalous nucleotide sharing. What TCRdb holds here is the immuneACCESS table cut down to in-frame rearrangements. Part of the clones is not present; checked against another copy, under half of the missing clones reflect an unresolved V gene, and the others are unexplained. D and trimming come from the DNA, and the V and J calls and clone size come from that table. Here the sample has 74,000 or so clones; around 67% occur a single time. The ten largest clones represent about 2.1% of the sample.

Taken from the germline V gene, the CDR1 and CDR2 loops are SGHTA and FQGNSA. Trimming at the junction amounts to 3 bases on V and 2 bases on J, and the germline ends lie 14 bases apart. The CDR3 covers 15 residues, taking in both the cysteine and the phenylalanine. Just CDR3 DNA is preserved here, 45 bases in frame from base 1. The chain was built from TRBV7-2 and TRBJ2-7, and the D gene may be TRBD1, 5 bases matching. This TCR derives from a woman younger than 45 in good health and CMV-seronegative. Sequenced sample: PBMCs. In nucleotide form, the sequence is TGTGCCAGCAGCTTTGGTCAAGGGGCCACCTACGAGCAGTACTTC. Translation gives CASSFGQGATYEQYF.